A single sample gave rise to the 32 T cell receptor beta chains below, sequenced in a study of monozygotic twins with inflammatory bowel disease. With the 5' RACE reads reprocessed, TCRdb shows one record per CDR3 protein and no DNA. The table for this sample gives 150,000 to 200,000 distinct CDR3 sequences. Sequenced material: blood. These TCRs come from a human donor with ulcerative colitis or Crohn's disease, or a healthy co-twin of an affected twin (not recorded which).

This clonotype is identified as medium-sized from frequency. The V gene is TRBV5-1, the J gene TRBJ2-1; TCRdb reports TRBD2, a call that lacks DNA to check it against. This CDR3 region has 14 residues. Germline CDR1 SGHRS, CDR2 YFSETQ. The CDR3 spells CASSSLPGDNEQFF.

The chain couples TRBV7-9 to TRBJ2-3; TCRdb returns TRBD2, unconfirmable since there is no DNA. The CDR3 length is 15 residues. The germline CDR1 and CDR2 sequences are SEHNR and FQNEAQ (reference sequence). The CDR3 here is CASSPRVAGTDTQYF.

The gene calls are TRBV2 and TRBJ1-6. Germline assignment: CDR1 SNHLY and CDR2 FYNNEI. This CDR3 contains 13 residues. The CDR3 spells CASNRPRNSPLHF. Full variable domain (missing parts from reference TRBV2 and TRBJ1-6): EPEVTQTPSHQVTQMGQEVILRCVPISNHLYFYWYRQILGQKVEFLVSFYNNEISEKSEIFDDQFSVERPDGSNFTLKIRSTKLEDSAMYFCASNRPRNSPLHFGNGTRLTVT.

The rearrangement joins TRBV18 to TRBJ2-3; TCRdb's D gene call, TRBD2, goes unchecked for lack of DNA. The CDR3 is made up of 13 amino acids. From germline, CDR1 is KGHSH and CDR2 LQKENI. This chain's CDR3 is CASSPGAPDTQYF.

The V gene is TRBV19, the J gene TRBJ2-3; checking the TCRdb D call of TRBD1 is not possible without DNA. The CDR3 runs 15 residues. Germline CDR1 is LNHDA and CDR2 is SQIVND (reference sequence). CDR3 loop: CASSVDSPNTDTQYF.

V gene TRBV19 combines with J gene TRBJ2-3; the D gene TCRdb calls, TRBD2, cannot be checked with no DNA. Per germline, CDR1 LNHDA and CDR2 SQIVND (reference sequence). The CDR3 is made up of 16 amino acids. The CDR3 reads CASSIPGLAITDTQYF. Together with reference TRBV19 and TRBJ2-3, the CDR3 gives the full variable domain: DGGITQSPKYLFRKEGQNVTLSCEQNLNHDAMYWYRQDPGQGLRLIYYSQIVNDFQKGDIAEGYSVSREKKESFPLTVTSAQKNPTAFYLCASSIPGLAITDTQYFGPGTRLTVL.

The genes are TRBV2 and TRBJ2-3; the D gene TCRdb calls, TRBD2, cannot be checked with no DNA. The CDR3 runs 15 residues. CDR1 SNHLY and CDR2 FYNNEI come from the germline V gene. CDR3 sequence: CASSENSGGADTQYF.

The V call is TRBV6-2 or TRBV6-3, the J call TRBJ1-5; TCRdb selects TRBD1, and the lack of DNA leaves this call unchecked. Germline V gives CDR1 MNHEY, CDR2 SVGEGT. This CDR3 is built from 14 residues. CDR3 in amino acids: CASSYHRGNQPQHF.

The genes are TRBV19 and TRBJ1-1; TCRdb's D gene call, TRBD1, goes unchecked for lack of DNA. Germline-derived CDR1 and CDR2 are LNHDA and SQIVND (reference sequence). This CDR3 spans 14 amino acids. CDR3 region: CASRSGQMNTEAFF.

The chain couples TRBV12-3 or TRBV12-4 to TRBJ2-2; TCRdb names TRBD1, which stays unverified in the absence of DNA. This CDR3 region has 14 residues. CDR3: CASSRDRGTGELFF.

The chain uses TRBV2 and TRBJ2-1. The CDR3 is 14 residues long. The germline gives CDR1 SNHLY, CDR2 FYNNEI. CDR3 region: CASSEFVGFNEQFF.

J is TRBJ1-5 and V is TRBV3-1. Germline V gives CDR1 LGHDT, CDR2 YNNKEL (reference sequence). The CDR3 covers 15 residues. This CDR3 is CASSQDRRSNQPQHF.

The rearrangement joins TRBV5-1 to TRBJ1-2; lacking DNA, the TRBD1 call made by TCRdb goes unchecked. The CDR3 length is 12 residues. CDR1 and CDR2 (germline): SGHRS, YFSETQ. CDR3 sequence reads: CASSSQGGGYTF.

This chain links TRBV29-1 with TRBJ2-1. This CDR3 has 14 amino acids. Germline values: CDR1 SQVTM, CDR2 ANQGSEA. This CDR3 reads CSVDDRDSYNEQFF.

V gene TRBV15 combines with J gene TRBJ1-2; absent DNA, TCRdb's TRBD1 call cannot be checked. The CDR3 contains 16 residues. CDR1 and CDR2 from the germline V gene are LNHNV and YYDKDF (reference sequence). The CDR3 protein is CATSPFLQDTNYGYTF. The complete variable domain, with remaining parts taken from reference TRBV15 and TRBJ1-2, reads DAMVIQNPRYQVTQFGKPVTLSCSQTLNHNVMYWYQQKSSQAPKLLFHYYDKDFNNEADTPDNFQSRRPNTSFCFLDIRSPGLGDTAMYLCATSPFLQDTNYGYTFGSGTRLTVV.

The J gene is TRBJ1-2, the V gene TRBV9. The germline V gene has CDR1 SGDLS and CDR2 YYNGEE. The CDR3 sequence is 16 residues long. CDR3: CASSVAVTVTNYGYTF. The full variable domain, rest sourced from reference TRBV9 and TRBJ1-2, is DSGVTQTPKHLITATGQRVTLRCSPRSGDLSVYWYQQSLDQGLQFLIQYYNGEERAKGNILERFSAQQFPDLHSELNLSSLELGDSALYFCASSVAVTVTNYGYTFGSGTRLTVV.

This chain uses TRBV7-8 with TRBJ1-6; the TRBD1 assignment by TCRdb is unverifiable without DNA. The CDR3 is made up of 16 amino acids. Germline CDR1 is SGHVS and CDR2 is FQNEAQ. The CDR3 is CASSLSGWTGASPLHF.

V gene TRBV13 combines with J gene TRBJ1-2; TCRdb outputs TRBD1, but without DNA this stays unchecked. This CDR3 has 13 residues. Germline V gives CDR1 PRHDT, CDR2 FYEKMQ (reference sequence). CDR3 in amino acids: CASSRDSSYGYTF.

The chain employs TRBV3-1 and TRBJ2-7; TCRdb's D gene call, TRBD1, goes unchecked for lack of DNA. The CDR3 runs 14 residues. Germline loops: CDR1 LGHDT, CDR2 YNNKEL (reference sequence). CDR3 sequence: CASSLRTGRVEQYF.

V usage is TRBV5-1 and J usage is TRBJ2-7; checking the TCRdb D call of TRBD1 is not possible without DNA. The V gene's germline CDR1 is SGHRS and CDR2 YFSETQ. This CDR3 has 13 residues. CDR3 residues: CASSFTGTYEQYF.

This rearrangement joins TRBV20-1 to TRBJ2-1; TCRdb indicates TRBD2, and absent DNA this call remains unverified. This CDR3 spans 14 amino acids. Germline assignment: CDR1 DFQATT and CDR2 SNEGSKA (reference sequence). CDR3 sequence: CSAGLAGGYNEQFF.

J is TRBJ2-5 and V is TRBV5-1; the TRBD1 assignment by TCRdb is unverifiable without DNA. Germline values: CDR1 SGHRS, CDR2 YFSETQ. There are 15 residues in the CDR3. CDR3 region: CASSSPLDGGETQYF.

The genes are TRBV5-5 and TRBJ1-4; absent DNA, TCRdb's TRBD1 call cannot be checked. Germline V CDR1 and CDR2: SGHKS, YYEKEE (reference sequence). The CDR3 has 15 residues. The CDR3 loop reads CASRRRGDLNEKLFF.

The chain couples TRBV20-1 to TRBJ2-1. CDR1 and CDR2 (germline): DFQATT, SNEGSKA (reference sequence). This CDR3 spans 14 amino acids. The CDR3 protein is CSARGLSSYNEQFF.

CDR3 in amino acids: CSAEGLSGVNNEQFF. V gene TRBV20-1 combines with J gene TRBJ2-1; no DNA is available, so the TRBD2 call from TCRdb remains unchecked. The CDR3 consists of 15 residues. Germline CDR1 is DFQATT and CDR2 is SNEGSKA (reference sequence).

The chain has TRBV5-6 and TRBJ1-1; without DNA, the TCRdb call of TRBD1 cannot be checked. CDR3 length equals 14 residues. The germline V gene has CDR1 SGHDT and CDR2 YYEEEE. The CDR3 loop reads CASSLAGVLTEAFF.

The chain links TRBV4-3 to TRBJ2-7; with no DNA, the TCRdb D assignment of TRBD1 cannot be verified. Per the germline V gene, CDR1 is LGHNA and CDR2 is YSLEER. This CDR3 has 16 amino acids. CDR3 residues: CASSQDSSRGRNEQYF.

This chain uses TRBV20-1 with TRBJ2-3; TCRdb proposes TRBD1, but this gene call is untestable without DNA. Germline lookup yields CDR1 DFQATT and CDR2 SNEGSKA (reference sequence). The CDR3 covers 13 residues. The CDR3 protein is CSAPRQGVDTQYF.

The chain has TRBV6-2 or TRBV6-3 and TRBJ1-1; with no DNA, the TCRdb D assignment of TRBD1 cannot be verified. The CDR3 sequence is 14 residues long. Germline assignment: CDR1 MNHEY and CDR2 SVGEGT. The CDR3 spells CASSRPQGGTEAFF.

The chain combines TRBV12-3 or TRBV12-4 with TRBJ1-2. The CDR3 extends over 12 amino acids. This CDR3 reads CASTTRRDGYTF.

This chain connects TRBV20-1 to TRBJ2-1. Germline assignment: CDR1 DFQATT and CDR2 SNEGSKA (reference sequence). The CDR3 is 14 residues long. The CDR3 is CSARATSSYNEQFF.

The chain recombines TRBV19 with TRBJ2-1. The CDR3 length is 14 residues. CDR1 is LNHDA and CDR2 is SQIVND in the germline V gene (reference sequence). The CDR3 sequence is CASSPRTLYNEQFF.